This is a list of T cell receptor beta chains from one sample in a study of blood T cells in healthy people across ages. TCRdb passed the 5' RACE reads through MiXCR, listing each CDR3 protein once. The sample holds 1.4 million to 1.5 million distinct CDR3 sequences, 40% to 50% seen once. The specimen sequenced was blood. All receptors derive from a woman aged 18-29 years in good health. Both conserved end residues are part of each CDR3. D genes are given only for firm matches. Only part of the rows carry a size: once, few, many, or a class if the clone is expanded.

v_call: TRBV5-1; j_call: TRBJ2-1; d_call: .; clone_size: .; cdr3_nt: TGCGCTAGCAGCTTGAAGTTAGTGGGGACGAATTACAATGAGCAGTTCTTC; cdr3_aa: CASSLKLVGTNYNEQFF
v_call: TRBV29-1; j_call: TRBJ2-1; d_call: .; clone_size: .; cdr3_nt: TGCAGCGTCGGGGCCGGGGGCAATGAGCAGTTCTTC; cdr3_aa: CSVGAGGNEQFF
v_call: TRBV21-1; j_call: TRBJ2-7; d_call: .; clone_size: once; cdr3_nt: TGTGCCAGCAGCGAACGAAAGGGGGTTCCCTACGAGCAGTACTTC; cdr3_aa: CASSERKGVPYEQYF
v_call: TRBV20-1; j_call: TRBJ2-3; d_call: .; clone_size: few; cdr3_nt: TGCAGTGCTAGACCTTGGCAGATCACAGATACGCAGTATTTT; cdr3_aa: CSARPWQITDTQYF
v_call: TRBV27; j_call: TRBJ2-7; d_call: TRBD2; clone_size: .; cdr3_nt: TGTGCCAGCAGCCTGACTAGCGGGAGTCCCCGGTACTTC; cdr3_aa: CASSLTSGSPRYF
v_call: TRBV12-3/TRBV12-4; j_call: TRBJ2-1; d_call: .; clone_size: .; cdr3_nt: TGTGCCAGCAGCTTAGACTATTGGGACACAGTGGCCTCCTACAATGAGCAGTTCTTC; cdr3_aa: CASSLDYWDTVASYNEQFF
v_call: TRBV28; j_call: TRBJ2-6; d_call: .; clone_size: .; cdr3_nt: TGTGCCAGCAGAGGGGTAAACTCTGGGGCCAACGTCCTGACTTTC; cdr3_aa: CASRGVNSGANVLTF
v_call: TRBV6-5; j_call: TRBJ2-5; d_call: .; clone_size: few; cdr3_nt: TGTGCCAGCAGTTACAGCCCAGGGTCAGAGACCCAGTACTTC; cdr3_aa: CASSYSPGSETQYF
v_call: TRBV12-3/TRBV12-4; j_call: TRBJ2-7; d_call: .; clone_size: .; cdr3_nt: TGTGCCAGCAGCAACCGGGACTCCCTATACAATGAGCAGTACTTC; cdr3_aa: CASSNRDSLYNEQYF
v_call: TRBV28; j_call: TRBJ2-5; d_call: TRBD1; clone_size: .; cdr3_nt: TGTGCCAGCACCGTAGGGGGACAGGGACAACTAAAAAATGAGCAGTACTTC; cdr3_aa: CASTVGGQGQLKNEQYF
v_call: TRBV6-6; j_call: TRBJ2-7; d_call: TRBD2; clone_size: few; cdr3_nt: TGTGCCAGCAGTTACCCCGGGACTAGCTTCTACGAGCAGTACTTC; cdr3_aa: CASSYPGTSFYEQYF
v_call: TRBV25-1; j_call: TRBJ2-5; d_call: TRBD2; clone_size: .; cdr3_nt: TGTGCCAGCAGTGAAGGGCGGCTAGCGGGAAAAGAGACCCAGTACTTC; cdr3_aa: CASSEGRLAGKETQYF
v_call: TRBV7-2; j_call: TRBJ2-7; d_call: .; clone_size: few; cdr3_nt: TGTGCCAGCAGCTTACGGGGAAACGCCTACGAGCAGTACTTC; cdr3_aa: CASSLRGNAYEQYF
v_call: TRBV28; j_call: TRBJ2-6; d_call: .; clone_size: .; cdr3_nt: TGTGCCAGTCTATTCCGGGGCTCTGGGGCCAACGTCCTGACTTTC; cdr3_aa: CASLFRGSGANVLTF
v_call: TRBV20-1; j_call: TRBJ2-5; d_call: TRBD2; clone_size: few; cdr3_nt: TGCAGTGCTAGAGGGGGTAGCGGGAGAGGCGAGACCCAGTACTTC; cdr3_aa: CSARGGSGRGETQYF
v_call: TRBV4-1; j_call: TRBJ2-5; d_call: TRBD1; clone_size: .; cdr3_nt: TGCGCCAGCAGCCAAGTTTTAGACAGGGGGGAGACCCAGTACTTC; cdr3_aa: CASSQVLDRGETQYF
v_call: TRBV11-2; j_call: TRBJ2-2; d_call: TRBD2; clone_size: .; cdr3_nt: TGTGCCAGTGGTAGCGGGGCTATCACCGGGGAGCTGTTTTTT; cdr3_aa: CASGSGAITGELFF
v_call: TRBV6-2/TRBV6-3; j_call: TRBJ2-2; d_call: .; clone_size: few; cdr3_nt: TGTGCCAGCACTTGGGGACGGGGAAACACCGGGGAGCTGTTTTTT; cdr3_aa: CASTWGRGNTGELFF
v_call: TRBV20-1; j_call: TRBJ2-7; d_call: TRBD2; clone_size: few; cdr3_nt: TGCAGTGCTAGGCGGAGACTAGCGGTAACCTACGAGCAGTACTTC; cdr3_aa: CSARRRLAVTYEQYF
v_call: TRBV20-1; j_call: TRBJ1-2; d_call: .; clone_size: few; cdr3_nt: TGCAGTGCTATAGTGAGGGTTGAAGGCTACACCTTC; cdr3_aa: CSAIVRVEGYTF
v_call: TRBV7-2; j_call: TRBJ1-1; d_call: .; clone_size: .; cdr3_nt: TGTGCCAGCAGCGCGGAGCAATTTTCTGTGGCTTTCTTT; cdr3_aa: CASSAEQFSVAFF
v_call: TRBV5-6; j_call: TRBJ2-7; d_call: TRBD2; clone_size: few; cdr3_nt: TGTGCCAGCAGCTTTTCCGGACTAGACACCTACGAGCAGTACTTC; cdr3_aa: CASSFSGLDTYEQYF
v_call: TRBV7-2; j_call: TRBJ1-2; d_call: TRBD1; clone_size: .; cdr3_nt: TGTGCCAGCGGCTTATTACAGGGGAGGCCGAACTATGGCTACACCTTC; cdr3_aa: CASGLLQGRPNYGYTF